These 7 T cell receptor beta chains originate from one sample sequenced in a study of T cell clonality in common variable immunodeficiency. Which antigens these TCRs recognize remains unknown. General study findings and limits: Reportedly, TCR beta sequences from common variable immunodeficiency showed fewer deletions and N-nucleotide insertions.

The method was immunoSEQ multiplex PCR; TCRdb's version includes in-frame clones alone and lacks a portion of them. The sample includes over 30,000 clones, none of them occurring once. Specimen: peripheral blood mononuclear cells. All receptors derive from a human donor with common variable immunodeficiency.

The CDR3: CAWGTGVSGNTIYF. CDR3 DNA (partial): TGTGCCTGGGGGACAGGGGTCTCTGGAAACACC. The chain couples TRBV30 to TRBJ1-3; 10 nucleotides align to TRBD1. The CDR3 is cut off 3 residues early in the read; its end comes from the germline J gene. Germline CDR1 and CDR2: GTSNPN and SVGIG (reference sequence). CDR3 size: 14 residues. V lost 5 bases to trimming and J lost 0 bases; unmatched junction nucleotides: 1.

This clone was observed a few times. The CDR3 end lies 3 residues beyond the end of the read and is filled in from the germline J gene. The rearrangement uses TRBV18 and TRBJ1-1, with 9 nucleotides matching TRBD1. Germline CDR1 KGHSH, CDR2 LQKENI. The CDR3 has 15 residues. The junction had 5 bases not matched to a gene; V was cut back by 2 bases and J by 4 bases. The CDR3 reads CASSPATGGSTEAFF. The part of the CDR3 DNA that was read is TGTGCCAGCTCACCAGCGACAGGGGGTTCCACTGAA.

This clone was observed many times. The missing CDR3 end, 3 residues past where the read stops, is filled in from the germline J gene. The chain uses TRBV27 and TRBJ1-1, with D perhaps matching TRBD1 (5 bases). V was trimmed by 5 bases and J by 0 bases, leaving 10 bases between them. CDR1 is MNHEY, CDR2 SMNVEV, per germline (reference sequence). The CDR3 contains 14 residues. The sequenced part of the CDR3 DNA is TGTGCCAGCAGTATCACAGGTCTGAACACTGAA. Its protein product is CASSITGLNTE. The full CDR3 reads CASSITGLNTEAFF.

This clone was seen many times. The read comes to an end 3 residues before the CDR3 does, leaving the germline J gene to fill in the end. V is TRBV20-1 and J is TRBJ2-1; 8 bases align to TRBD2. Germline CDR1 reads DFQATT; CDR2 reads SNEGSKA (reference sequence). The CDR3 loop spans 15 amino acids. Trimming removed 6 bases from V and 3 bases from J; junction bases left unmatched: 10. Partial CDR3 DNA: TGCAGTGCGAAGGCCTCTGCGGGAGGCTACAATGAG. Protein sequence: CSAKASAGGYNE. The full CDR3 protein is CSAKASAGGYNEQFF.

The sample holds many counts of this clone. The read finishes 3 residues shy of the CDR3 end, and the germline J gene is used to complete it. The gene calls are TRBV18 and TRBJ2-1; TRBD2 might be the D (6 bases). The CDR3 consists of 17 residues. V shed 6 bases and J shed 0 bases, with 18 bases lying between them. The germline V gene has CDR1 KGHSH and CDR2 LQKENI. CDR3 DNA (partial): TGTGCCAGCTCTTCGGATCTAGCGCCGAACTCCTACAATGAG. Encoded protein: CASSSDLAPNSYNE. The entire CDR3 is CASSSDLAPNSYNEQFF.

Ten or more counts support this clone. CDR3 amino acids: CSVEDQGTESYEQYF. The DNA read from the CDR3 is TGCAGCGTTGAAGACCAGGGAACGGAAAGCTACGAG. The rearrangement joins TRBV29-1 to TRBJ2-7; tentative D call: TRBD1 (5 bases). Read sequence stops 3 residues before the CDR3 end, and the germline J gene provides the missing end. The length of the CDR3 is 15 residues. The ends were cut back, 0 bases at V and 3 bases at J, with 15 bases in the middle. Germline CDR1 SQVTM, CDR2 ANQGSEA.

This clone has ten or more counts. The sequenced CDR3 bases are TGTGCCAGCAGGGCAGGGGGTAACTATGGC. Translated: CASRAGGNYG. From start to end, the CDR3 is CASRAGGNYGYTF. The genes are TRBV28 and TRBJ1-2; 7 nucleotides line up with TRBD1. Read sequence stops 3 residues before the CDR3 end, and the germline J gene provides the missing end. Trimming took 6 bases from V and 1 from J; bases not matched to a gene: 2. The CDR3 contains 13 residues. Germline assignment: CDR1 MDHEN and CDR2 SYDVKM.